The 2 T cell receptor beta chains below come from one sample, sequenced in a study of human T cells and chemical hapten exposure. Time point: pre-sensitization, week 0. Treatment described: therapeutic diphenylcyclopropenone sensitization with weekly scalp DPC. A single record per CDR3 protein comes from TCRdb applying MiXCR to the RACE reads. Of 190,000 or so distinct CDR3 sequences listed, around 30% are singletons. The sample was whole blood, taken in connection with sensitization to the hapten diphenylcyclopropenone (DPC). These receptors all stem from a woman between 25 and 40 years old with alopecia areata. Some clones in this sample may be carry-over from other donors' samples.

As DNA, the CDR3 is TGCAGTGCTCCCGGGACGACCGATACGCAGTATTTT. It translates to CSAPGTTDTQYF. The chain links TRBV20-1 to TRBJ2-3, with D possibly being TRBD1 or TRBD2 (5 bases each). The CDR3 extends over 12 amino acids. CDR1 and CDR2 (germline): DFQATT, SNEGSKA (reference sequence). V lost 5 bases, J lost 6 bases, and 12 bases lay in between.

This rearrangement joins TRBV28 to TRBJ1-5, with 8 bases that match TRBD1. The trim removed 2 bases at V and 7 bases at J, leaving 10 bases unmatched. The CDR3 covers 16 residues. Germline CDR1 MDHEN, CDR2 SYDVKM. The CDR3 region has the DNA TGTGCCAGCAGTTTAGTTTGGGGGGACAGGTCGCAGCCCCAGCATTTT. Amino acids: CASSLVWGDRSQPQHF.